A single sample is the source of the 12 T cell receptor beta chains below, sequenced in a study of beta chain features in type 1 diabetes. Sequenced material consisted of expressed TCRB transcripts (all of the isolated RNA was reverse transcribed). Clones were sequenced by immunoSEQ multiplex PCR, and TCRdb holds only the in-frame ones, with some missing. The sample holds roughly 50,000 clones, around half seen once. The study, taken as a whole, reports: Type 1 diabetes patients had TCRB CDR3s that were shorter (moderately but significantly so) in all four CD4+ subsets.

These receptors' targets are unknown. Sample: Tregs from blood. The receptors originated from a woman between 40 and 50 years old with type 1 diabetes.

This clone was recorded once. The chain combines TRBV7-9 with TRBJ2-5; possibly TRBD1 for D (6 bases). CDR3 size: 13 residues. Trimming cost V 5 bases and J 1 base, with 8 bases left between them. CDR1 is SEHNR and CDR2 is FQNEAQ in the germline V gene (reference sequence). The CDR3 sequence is CASSPDSQETQYF. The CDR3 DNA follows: TGTGCCAGCAGCCCGGACAGCCAAGAGACCCAGTACTTC.

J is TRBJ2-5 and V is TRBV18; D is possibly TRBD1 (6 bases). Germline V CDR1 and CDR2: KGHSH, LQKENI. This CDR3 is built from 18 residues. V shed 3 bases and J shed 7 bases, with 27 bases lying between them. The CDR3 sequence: CASSPRAPGEWGEGTQYF. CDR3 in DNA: TGTGCCAGCTCACCGCGTGCCCCAGGGGAGTGGGGCGAGGGGACCCAGTACTTC.

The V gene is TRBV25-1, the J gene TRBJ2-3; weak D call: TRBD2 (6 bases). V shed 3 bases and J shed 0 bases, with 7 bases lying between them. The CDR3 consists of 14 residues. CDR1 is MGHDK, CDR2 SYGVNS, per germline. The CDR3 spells CASSEGGSTDTQYF. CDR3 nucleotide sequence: TGTGCCAGCAGTGAGGGGGGTAGCACAGATACGCAGTATTTT. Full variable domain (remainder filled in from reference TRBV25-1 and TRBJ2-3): EADIYQTPRYLVIGTGKKITLECSQTMGHDKMYWYQQDPGMELHLIHYSYGVNSTEKGDLSSESTVSRIRTEHFPLTLESARPSHTSQYLCASSEGGSTDTQYFGPGTRLTVL.

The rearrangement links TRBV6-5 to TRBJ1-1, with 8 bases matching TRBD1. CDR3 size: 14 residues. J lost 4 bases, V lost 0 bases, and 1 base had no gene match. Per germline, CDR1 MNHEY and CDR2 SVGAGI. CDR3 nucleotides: TGTGCCAGCAGTTACTCCCAGGGGGCCACTGAAGCTTTCTTT. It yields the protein CASSYSQGATEAFF.

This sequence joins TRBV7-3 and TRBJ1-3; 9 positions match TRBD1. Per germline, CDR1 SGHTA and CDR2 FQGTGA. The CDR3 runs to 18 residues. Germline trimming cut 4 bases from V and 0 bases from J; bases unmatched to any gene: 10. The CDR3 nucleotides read TGTGCCAGCAGCTCCACCGGGACAGGGCCTTCCTCTGGAAACACCATATATTTT. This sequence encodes CASSSTGTGPSSGNTIYF.

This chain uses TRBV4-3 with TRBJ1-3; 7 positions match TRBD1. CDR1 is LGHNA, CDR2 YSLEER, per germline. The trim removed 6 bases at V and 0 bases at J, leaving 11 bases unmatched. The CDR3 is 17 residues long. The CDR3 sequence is CASSHDRTGSSGNTIYF. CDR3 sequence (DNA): TGCGCCAGCAGTCACGACCGGACAGGCTCCTCTGGAAACACCATATATTTT.

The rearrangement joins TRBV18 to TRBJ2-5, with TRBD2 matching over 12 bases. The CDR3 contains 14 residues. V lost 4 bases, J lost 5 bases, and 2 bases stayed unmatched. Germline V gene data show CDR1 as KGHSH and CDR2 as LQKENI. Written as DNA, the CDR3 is TGTGCCAGCTCACGGACTAGCGGGATGGAGACCCAGTACTTC. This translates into CASSRTSGMETQYF. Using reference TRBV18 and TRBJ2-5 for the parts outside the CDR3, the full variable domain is NAGVMQNPRHLVRRRGQEARLRCSPMKGHSHVYWYRQLPEEGLKFMVYLQKENIIDESGMPKERFSAEFPKEGPSILRIQQVVRGDSAAYFCASSRTSGMETQYFGPGTRLLVL.

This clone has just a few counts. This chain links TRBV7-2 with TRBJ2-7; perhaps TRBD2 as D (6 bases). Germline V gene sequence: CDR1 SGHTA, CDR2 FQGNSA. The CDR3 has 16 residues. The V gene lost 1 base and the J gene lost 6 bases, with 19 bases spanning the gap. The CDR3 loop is CASSLVSGQGSLEQYF. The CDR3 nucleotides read TGTGCCAGCAGCTTAGTGAGCGGGCAGGGAAGTCTCGAGCAGTACTTC.

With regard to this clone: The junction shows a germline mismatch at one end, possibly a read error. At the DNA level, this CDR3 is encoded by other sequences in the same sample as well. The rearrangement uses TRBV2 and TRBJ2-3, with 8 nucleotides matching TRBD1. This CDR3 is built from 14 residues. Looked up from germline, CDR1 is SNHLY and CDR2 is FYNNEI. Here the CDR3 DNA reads TGCGCCAGCAAAGGACAGGGAAGCACAGATACGCAGTATTTT. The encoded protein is CASKGQGSTDTQYF. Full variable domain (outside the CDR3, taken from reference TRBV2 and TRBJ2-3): EPEVTQTPSHQVTQMGQEVILRCVPISNHLYFYWYRQILGQKVEFLVSFYNNEISEKSEIFDDQFSVERPDGSNFTLKIRSTKLEDSAMYFCASKGQGSTDTQYFGPGTRLTVL.

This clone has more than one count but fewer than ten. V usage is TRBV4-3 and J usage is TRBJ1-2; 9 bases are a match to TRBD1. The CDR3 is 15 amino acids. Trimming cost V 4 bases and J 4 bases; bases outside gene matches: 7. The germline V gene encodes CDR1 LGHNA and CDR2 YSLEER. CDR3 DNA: TGCGCCAGCAGCCGGGACAGGGTGGAGGGCTATGGCTACACCTTC. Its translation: CASSRDRVEGYGYTF.

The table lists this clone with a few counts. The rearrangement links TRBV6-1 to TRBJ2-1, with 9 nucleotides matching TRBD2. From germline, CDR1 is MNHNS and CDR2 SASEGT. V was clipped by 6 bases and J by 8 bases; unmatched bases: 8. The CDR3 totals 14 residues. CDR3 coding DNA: TGTGCCAGCAGGAGGACTAGCGCCTCGGATGAGCAGTTCTTC. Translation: CASRRTSASDEQFF.

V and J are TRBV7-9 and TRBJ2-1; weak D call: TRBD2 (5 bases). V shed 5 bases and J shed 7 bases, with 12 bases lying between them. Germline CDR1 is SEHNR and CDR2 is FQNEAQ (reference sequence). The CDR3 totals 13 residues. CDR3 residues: CASSRGEVNEQFF. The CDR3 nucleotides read TGTGCCAGCAGCCGGGGAGAGGTTAATGAGCAGTTCTTC.